This TCR beta chain was sequenced for a study of T cells and Merkel cell carcinoma outcomes. Overall study results and limits: Reportedly, T-cell repertoire with density predicts Merkel cell carcinoma outcomes.

Profiled with immunoSEQ multiplex PCR; TCRdb holds only in-frame clones, not every one. The sample has about 9,200 clones; around 84% are singletons. Between the trimmed V and J ends, which lost 4 bases and 2 bases, there was a span of 9 bases. This CDR3 has 13 amino acids. Germline loops: CDR1 SGHRS, CDR2 YFSETQ. Notes on this clone: What it binds is unknown.

The chain has TRBV5-1 and TRBJ2-5; either TRBD1 or TRBD2 may supply D (5 bases each). Material: tumor tissue from Merkel cell carcinoma. The source is a human donor with Merkel cell carcinoma. CDR3 region: CASSMGPQETQYF. Written as DNA, the CDR3 is TGCGCCAGCAGCATGGGACCTCAAGAGACCCAGTACTTC. Full variable domain (outside the CDR3, taken from reference TRBV5-1 and TRBJ2-5): KAGVTQTPRYLIKTRGQQVTLSCSPISGHRSVSWYQQTPGQGLQFLFEYFSETQRNKGNFPGRFSGRQFSNSRSEMNVSTLELGDSALYLCASSMGPQETQYFGPGTRLLVL.